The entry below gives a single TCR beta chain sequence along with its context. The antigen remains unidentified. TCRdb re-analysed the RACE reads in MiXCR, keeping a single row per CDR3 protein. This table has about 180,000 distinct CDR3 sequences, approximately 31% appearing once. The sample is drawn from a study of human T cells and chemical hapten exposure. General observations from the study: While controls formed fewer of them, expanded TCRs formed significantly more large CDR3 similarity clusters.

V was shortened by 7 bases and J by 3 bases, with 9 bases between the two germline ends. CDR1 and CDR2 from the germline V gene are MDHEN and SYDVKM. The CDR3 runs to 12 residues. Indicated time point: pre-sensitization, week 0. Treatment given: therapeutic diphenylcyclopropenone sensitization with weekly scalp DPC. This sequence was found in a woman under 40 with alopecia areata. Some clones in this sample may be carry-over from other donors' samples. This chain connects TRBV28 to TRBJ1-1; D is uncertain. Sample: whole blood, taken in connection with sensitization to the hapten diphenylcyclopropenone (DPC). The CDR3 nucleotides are TGTGCCAGCACTCTCGGGTACACTGAAGCTTTCTTT. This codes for CASTLGYTEAFF.